This T cell receptor beta chain appears in the sequencing data of a study of T cell responses to AZD1222 COVID-19 vaccine. Notes on the study in general: In the spike-specific TCR repertoire, nearly half reportedly target unmutated variant regions.

Clones were read by immunoSEQ multiplex PCR, and TCRdb kept only the in-frame ones, dropping some. The sample lists about 120,000 clones, about 94% seen once, with 2.9% in the top ten. This clone was recorded once. The antigen is undetermined. This CDR3 region has 20 residues. Germline trimming cut 2 bases from V and 4 bases from J; bases unmatched to any gene: 15. Germline assignment: CDR1 LGHDT and CDR2 YNNKEL (reference sequence). This TCR derives from an adult who received the AZD1222 COVID-19 vaccine. The chain links TRBV3-1 (or the pseudogene TRBV3-2) to TRBJ2-6; 9 bases are shared with TRBD1. The sequencing here drew on peripheral blood, taken 28 days after the second AZD1222 dose. CDR3: CASSQYIGRGQGSGANVLTF. DNA of the CDR3: TGTGCCAGCAGCCAATATATAGGGCGGGGACAGGGCTCAGGGGCCAACGTCCTGACTTTC.